This T cell receptor beta chain was sequenced for a study of T cell responses to AZD1222 COVID-19 vaccine. V lost 10 bases, J lost 5 bases, and 17 bases lay in between. CDR1 and CDR2 from the germline V gene are LNHDA and SQIVND (reference sequence). CDR3 length: 14 residues. The data were produced by immunoSEQ multiplex PCR, yet TCRdb's version contains in-frame clones alone and is incomplete. Of approximately 200,000 clones listed, approximately 90% are singletons. Specimen: peripheral blood, collected 28 days after the second AZD1222 dose. The J gene is TRBJ1-4, the V gene TRBV19; no clear D. This TCR was sampled from an adult who received the AZD1222 COVID-19 vaccine. The CDR3 spells CATNRGSSNEKLFF. CDR3 DNA sequence: TGTGCCACTAATCGCGGCAGCTCAAATGAAAAACTGTTTTTT.